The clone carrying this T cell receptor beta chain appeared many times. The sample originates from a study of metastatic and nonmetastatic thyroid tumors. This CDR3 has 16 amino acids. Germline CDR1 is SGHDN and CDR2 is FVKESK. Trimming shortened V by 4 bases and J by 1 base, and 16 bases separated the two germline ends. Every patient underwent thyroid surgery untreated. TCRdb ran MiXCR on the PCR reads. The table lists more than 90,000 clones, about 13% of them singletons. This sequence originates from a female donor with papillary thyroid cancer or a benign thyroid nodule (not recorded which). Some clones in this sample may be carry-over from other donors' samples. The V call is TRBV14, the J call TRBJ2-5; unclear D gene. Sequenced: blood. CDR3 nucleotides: TGTGCCAGCAGCCCCAGAGGCAGCGCCTTCCAAGAGACCCAGTACTTC. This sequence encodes CASSPRGSAFQETQYF. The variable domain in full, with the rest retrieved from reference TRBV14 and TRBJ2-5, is EAGVTQFPSHSVIEKGQTVTLRCDPISGHDNLYWYRRVMGKEIKFLLHFVKESKQDESGMPNNRFLAERTGGTYSTLKVQPAELEDSGVYFCASSPRGSAFQETQYFGPGTRLLVL.